Below, 30 T cell receptor beta chains from the same sample are listed, as sequenced in a study of T cell responses to AZD1222 COVID-19 vaccine. Libraries were prepared by immunoSEQ multiplex PCR; TCRdb keeps only in-frame clonotypes and omits some of them. The sample lists approximately 100,000 clones; 90% were seen once. The sequencing here drew on peripheral blood, taken on day 0 of AZD1222 vaccination. The receptors stem from an adult in good health.

About this clone: The same CDR3 arises from other DNA sequences in this sample as well. This chain joins TRBV3-1 (or the pseudogene TRBV3-2) and TRBJ1-3; D unresolved. The V gene's germline CDR1 is LGHDT and CDR2 YNNKEL (reference sequence). V lost 3 bases and J 0 bases, leaving 3 bases between the germline ends. The CDR3 is 13 residues long. The CDR3 DNA reads TGTGCCAGCAGCCAGGGCTCTGGAAACACCATATATTTT. This encodes CASSQGSGNTIYF.

Remarks on this clone: Within the sample, other DNA sequences also encode this same CDR3. V is TRBV5-1 and J is TRBJ1-1; a possible D gene is TRBD1 (5 bases). V gave up 0 bases and J gave up 4 bases, with 10 bases separating them. Germline CDR1 is SGHRS and CDR2 is YFSETQ. This CDR3 has 14 amino acids. The CDR3 reads CASSLEQGGTEAFF. In DNA form, the CDR3 reads TGCGCCAGCAGCTTGGAGCAGGGAGGCACTGAAGCTTTCTTT. The entire variable domain, with the rest obtained from reference TRBV5-1 and TRBJ1-1, is as follows: KAGVTQTPRYLIKTRGQQVTLSCSPISGHRSVSWYQQTPGQGLQFLFEYFSETQRNKGNFPGRFSGRQFSNSRSEMNVSTLELGDSALYLCASSLEQGGTEAFFGQGTRLTVV.

This chain connects TRBV2 to TRBJ2-1, with 12 bases matching TRBD2. Germline lookup yields CDR1 SNHLY and CDR2 FYNNEI. The V and J ends lost 6 bases and 10 bases, in that order; junction bases with no gene match: 10. There are 15 residues in the CDR3. CDR3 region: CASRRRTSGVREQFF. The CDR3 coding sequence is TGTGCCAGCAGACGACGGACTAGCGGGGTAAGAGAGCAGTTCTTC.

This clone occurred a few times. The chain carries TRBV6-5 and TRBJ1-2; possibly TRBD1 for D (5 bases). CDR1 MNHEY and CDR2 SVGAGI come from the germline V gene. The V gene lost 2 bases and the J gene lost 8 bases, with 18 bases spanning the gap. This CDR3 is 15 amino acids long. CDR3 coding DNA: TGTGCCAGCAGTTACAGGGGAATTCCCTTGGAAGGCTACACCTTC. This translates into CASSYRGIPLEGYTF.

In its sample, this clone was seen once. The V gene is TRBV3-1 (or the pseudogene TRBV3-2), the J gene TRBJ1-6, with a tentative D call TRBD1 (5 bases). This CDR3 is built from 16 residues. Trimming shortened V by 0 bases and J by 7 bases, and 13 bases separated the two germline ends. The germline gives CDR1 LGHDT, CDR2 YNNKEL (reference sequence). The CDR3 is CASSQESWAGNSPLHF. The DNA of the CDR3 is TGTGCCAGCAGCCAAGAGTCATGGGCAGGGAATTCACCCCTCCACTTT.

The chain has TRBV9 and TRBJ1-1; D ambiguous. Between the trimmed V and J ends, which lost 1 base and 2 bases, there was a span of 18 bases. Per the germline V gene, CDR1 is SGDLS and CDR2 is YYNGEE. The CDR3 totals 17 residues. In nucleotides, the CDR3 is TGTGCCAGCAGCGTACCAAACGAGACCGACGGAAACACTGAAGCTTTCTTT. This translates into CASSVPNETDGNTEAFF.

The chain recombines TRBV24-1 with TRBJ1-5; 7 nucleotides match TRBD1. Trimming cost V 7 bases and J 0 bases; bases outside gene matches: 5. The CDR3 is 15 amino acids. Germline CDR1 is KGHDR and CDR2 is SFDVKD. CDR3 sequence: CATRSGGDSNQPQHF. The CDR3 DNA is TGTGCCACCAGGTCAGGGGGGGATAGCAATCAGCCCCAGCATTTT.

This CDR3 is CSARHQPQHF. The CDR3 DNA reads as TGCAGTGCTAGACATCAGCCCCAGCATTTT. The V gene is TRBV20-1, the J gene TRBJ1-5; D uncertain. There are 10 residues in the CDR3. Per germline, CDR1 DFQATT and CDR2 SNEGSKA (reference sequence). Trimming stripped 2 bases from V and 5 bases from J, with 1 base between.

The chain uses TRBV28 and TRBJ2-1, with TRBD1 identical over 8 bases. V lost 5 bases and J lost 0; bases outside the gene matches: 9. The CDR3 is made up of 17 amino acids. Looked up from germline, CDR1 is MDHEN and CDR2 is SYDVKM. The CDR3 DNA reads TGTGCCAGCAGTATCTTAAGGGACAGGAGCTCCTACAATGAGCAGTTCTTC. Translation gives CASSILRDRSSYNEQFF.

This rearrangement joins TRBV5-1 to TRBJ2-7, with D perhaps TRBD1 (6 bases). V was shortened by 0 bases and J by 3 bases, with 7 bases between the two germline ends. Germline V CDR1 and CDR2: SGHRS, YFSETQ. This CDR3 spans 13 amino acids. CDR3 loop: CASSLDRVYEQYF. As DNA, the CDR3 is TGCGCCAGCAGCTTGGACAGGGTCTACGAGCAGTACTTC.

In this sample, this clone turned up once. The chain links TRBV29-1 to TRBJ1-2; D is undetermined. Germline V gene data show CDR1 as SQVTM and CDR2 as ANQGSEA. V lost 2 bases and J 6 bases, leaving 10 bases between the germline ends. There are 12 residues in the CDR3. The CDR3 protein is CSVESGMDGYTF. The CDR3 DNA reads as TGCAGCGTTGAATCGGGGATGGATGGCTACACCTTC.

This chain links TRBV7-3 with TRBJ2-1; no definite D call. The length of the CDR3 is 14 residues. Germline lookup yields CDR1 SGHTA and CDR2 FQGTGA. The V end was cut by 4 bases, the J end by 0 bases, with 7 bases between. CDR3 loop: CASSSLSSYNEQFF. CDR3 bases: TGTGCCAGCAGCTCCCTTAGCTCCTACAATGAGCAGTTCTTC.

The V gene is TRBV2, the J gene TRBJ1-5; D is perhaps TRBD1 (5 bases). The V and J ends lost 2 bases and 0 bases respectively, with 8 bases between them. From germline, CDR1 is SNHLY and CDR2 FYNNEI. The CDR3 loop spans 15 amino acids. CDR3 coding DNA: TGTGCCAGCAGTGAAATAGGGGTTAGCAATCAGCCCCAGCATTTT. Translation gives CASSEIGVSNQPQHF.

This clone was detected a few times. This chain joins TRBV27 and TRBJ1-5, with D unclear. The CDR3 length is 12 residues. CDR1 is MNHEY and CDR2 is SMNVEV in the germline V gene (reference sequence). Deletions cut 3 bases from V and 9 bases from J, with 9 bases between. This CDR3 reads CASSFLRGPQHF. CDR3 DNA sequence: TGTGCCAGCAGTTTTTTGCGGGGGCCCCAGCATTTT.

J is TRBJ1-1 and V is TRBV27; 7 bases fit TRBD1. V shed 7 bases, J shed 6 bases, and the junction held 8 bases outside the gene matches. The length of the CDR3 is 13 residues. CDR1 is MNHEY, CDR2 SMNVEV, per germline (reference sequence). The CDR3 DNA reads as TGTGCCAGCAAGGGGACAGTTGGTCCTGAAGCTTTCTTT. Translation: CASKGTVGPEAFF.

Notes on this clone: Other DNA sequences from this sample encode an identical CDR3 as well. The chain recombines TRBV18 with TRBJ2-2, with D maybe TRBD1 (5 bases). The CDR3 loop spans 14 amino acids. Trimming removed 3 bases at V and 1 base at J, with 6 bases between. Germline lookup yields CDR1 KGHSH and CDR2 LQKENI. The CDR3 nucleotides are TGTGCCAGCTCACCCGACAGGAACACCGGGGAGCTGTTTTTT. Residues: CASSPDRNTGELFF.

This rearrangement joins TRBV28 to TRBJ1-2, with 7 positions matching TRBD1. V shed 6 bases and J 3 bases; nucleotides not matched to a gene: 7. Per germline, CDR1 MDHEN and CDR2 SYDVKM. The CDR3 runs 14 residues. DNA of the CDR3: TGTGCCAGCAGGCGAAGACAGGGTTACTATGGCTACACCTTC. Its translation: CASRRRQGYYGYTF.

V usage is TRBV6-5 and J usage is TRBJ2-7; 8 nucleotides match TRBD2. This CDR3 is built from 15 residues. Germline lookup yields CDR1 MNHEY and CDR2 SVGAGI. J lost 4 bases, V lost 7 bases, and 12 bases had no gene match. The CDR3 here is CASKPLSAGAYEQYF. CDR3 bases: TGTGCCAGCAAACCTCTCTCAGCGGGGGCGTACGAGCAGTACTTC.

The chain couples TRBV10-3 to TRBJ1-5, with a possible D match to TRBD1 (5 bases). This CDR3 has 16 residues. Germline CDR1 ENHRY, CDR2 SYGVKD. Trimming cost V 0 bases and J 2 bases, with 11 bases left between them. The CDR3 spells CAISESLQVGNQPQHF. The CDR3 nucleotides read TGTGCCATCAGTGAGTCATTACAGGTAGGCAATCAGCCCCAGCATTTT.

V usage is TRBV18 and J usage is TRBJ2-3; D unclear. This CDR3 comprises 13 residues. V was clipped by 2 bases and J by 3 bases, with 6 bases between them. Germline V gene sequence: CDR1 KGHSH, CDR2 LQKENI. CDR3 sequence: CASSPYETDTQYF. The CDR3 nucleotides are TGTGCCAGCTCACCATACGAGACAGATACGCAGTATTTT.

This rearrangement joins TRBV12-5 to TRBJ1-1; D not certain. V was pared by 3 bases and J by 3 bases, with 2 bases between. Germline V gene data show CDR1 as LGHNT and CDR2 as FRNRAP. The CDR3 length is 11 residues. In DNA, the CDR3 is TGTGCTAGTGGTTTAGACACTGAAGCTTTCTTT. This sequence encodes CASGLDTEAFF.

V gene TRBV5-6 combines with J gene TRBJ2-1; D perhaps matches TRBD1 (6 bases). The V end was cut by 3 bases, the J end by 6 bases, with 7 bases between. The CDR3 length is 12 residues. Germline assignment: CDR1 SGHDT and CDR2 YYEEEE. The CDR3 bases are TGTGCCAGCAGCTCGGACAGCAATGAGCAGTTCTTC. It encodes CASSSDSNEQFF.

J is TRBJ1-1 and V is TRBV5-1, with 7 positions matching TRBD1. The CDR3 spans 14 residues. Per germline, CDR1 SGHRS and CDR2 YFSETQ. With 0 bases clipped from V and 5 bases from J, the junction kept 4 bases outside the gene matches. CDR3 in DNA: TGCGCCAGCAGCTTGGATACAGGGGTAACTGAAGCTTTCTTT. Translated, it gives CASSLDTGVTEAFF.

J is TRBJ2-5 and V is TRBV11-3, with D perhaps matching TRBD2 (6 bases). CDR1 and CDR2 from the germline V gene are SGHNT and YENEEA. This CDR3 is built from 15 residues. V lost 1 base, J lost 7 bases, and 16 bases lay in between. The CDR3, as DNA: TGTGCCAGCAGCTTAGGGGCGGGGCCTGGAGGGACCCAGTACTTC. Translated: CASSLGAGPGGTQYF. The full variable domain, with the rest looked up from reference TRBV11-3 and TRBJ2-5, is EAGVVQSPRYKIIEKKQPVAFWCNPISGHNTLYWYLQNLGQGPELLIRYENEEAVDDSQLPKDRFSAERLKGVDSTLKIQPAELGDSAVYLCASSLGAGPGGTQYFGPGTRLLVL.

The chain links TRBV9 to TRBJ1-2; TRBD1 agrees at 7 bases. Germline CDR1 reads SGDLS; CDR2 reads YYNGEE. The V gene end was trimmed by 5 bases and the J gene end by 5 bases; junction bases not matched to a gene: 15. The CDR3 runs 16 residues. The CDR3 loop is CASRLETGTDFYGYTF. The CDR3 coding sequence is TGTGCCAGCAGACTGGAAACCGGGACAGACTTTTATGGCTACACCTTC. Combining the CDR3 with reference TRBV9 and TRBJ1-2 gives the whole variable domain DSGVTQTPKHLITATGQRVTLRCSPRSGDLSVYWYQQSLDQGLQFLIQYYNGEERAKGNILERFSAQQFPDLHSELNLSSLELGDSALYFCASRLETGTDFYGYTFGSGTRLTVV.

The V call is TRBV3-1 (or the pseudogene TRBV3-2), the J call TRBJ1-3; D is undetermined. The CDR3 extends over 15 amino acids. V dropped 3 bases and J dropped 0 bases, with 9 bases sitting between them. Germline V CDR1 and CDR2: LGHDT, YNNKEL (reference sequence). CDR3 in DNA: TGTGCCAGCAGCCACATGAGAGACTCTGGAAACACCATATATTTT. Translating gives CASSHMRDSGNTIYF.

The CDR3 DNA reads TGCGCCTCCACCGGCGGGGCCGGCGAAGAGACCCAGTACTTC. It encodes CASTGGAGEETQYF. V gene TRBV10-2 combines with J gene TRBJ2-5, with D tentatively TRBD2 (6 bases). Trimming pared 11 bases from V and 3 bases from J, leaving 19 bases between. Germline assignment: CDR1 WSHSY and CDR2 SAAADI. The CDR3 has 14 amino acids.

The chain employs TRBV7-2 and TRBJ1-6; TRBD1 agrees at 8 bases. The J segment lost 7 bases and the V segment lost 6 bases, leaving 14 bases of the junction unmatched. CDR3 length: 17 residues. Germline CDR1 SGHTA, CDR2 FQGNSA. Here the CDR3 DNA reads TGTGCCAGCAGTCTCCCGGGACAGGCTCTATTAAATTCACCCCTCCACTTT. Translation gives CASSLPGQALLNSPLHF.

This chain connects TRBV5-6 to TRBJ1-3, with 8 bases matching TRBD1. The V segment lost 0 bases and the J segment 3 bases; nucleotides outside the gene matches: 11. The CDR3 has 18 residues. The germline gives CDR1 SGHDT, CDR2 YYEEEE. The CDR3 spells CASSLAVTGEFGGNTIYF. The CDR3 coding sequence is TGTGCCAGCAGCTTGGCGGTGACAGGGGAGTTTGGTGGAAACACCATATATTTT.

The chain couples TRBV28 to TRBJ2-7; TRBD1 matches 9 bases. Germline lookup yields CDR1 MDHEN and CDR2 SYDVKM. V was clipped by 5 bases and J by 2 bases; unmatched bases: 7. This CDR3 spans 15 amino acids. CDR3 amino acids: CASSPWDRVTYEQYF. The CDR3, as DNA: TGTGCCAGCAGTCCCTGGGACAGGGTTACCTACGAGCAGTACTTC.